These T cell receptor beta chains were read from a single sample in a study of CD8+ T cells in alopecia areata. Profiled with immunoSEQ multiplex PCR; TCRdb holds only in-frame clones, not every one. Of about 180,000 clones listed, roughly half are singletons. The starting material was CD8+ T cells sorted from blood, obtained around week 52, from a patient treated with tofacitinib. Source of these receptors: a human donor with alopecia areata. CDR3s include the opening cysteine and the closing phenylalanine or tryptophan. D genes are given only for firm matches. The size field is filled for only some rows; it gives once, few, many or a size class.

CDR3 DNA,CDR3 protein,V gene,clone size,J gene,D gene
TGTGCCAGCTCATCGGGGTCTGGCAGCGGCTATGGCTACACCTTC,CASSSGSGSGYGYTF,TRBV18,.,TRBJ1-2,.
TGTGCCAGCAGTTATGACCGGGAGAGTCAGCCCCAGCATTTT,CASSYDRESQPQHF,TRBV27,few,TRBJ1-5,.
TGCAGCGTCCGGACTAGCGGGGGGATCTACAATGAGCAGTTCTTC,CSVRTSGGIYNEQFF,TRBV29-1,.,TRBJ2-1,TRBD2
TGCGCCAGCAGCCAAGCGGCAGCACGGGAGTACTACGAGCAGTACTTC,CASSQAAAREYYEQYF,TRBV4-1,few,TRBJ2-7,.
TGCGCCAGCAGCCGACTAACAGGGATAATCGGGGAGCTGTTTTTT,CASSRLTGIIGELFF,TRBV4-3,.,TRBJ2-2,.
TGTGCCAGCAGTTTATCCGCAGGCGAGAGCTCCTACGAGCAGTACTTC,CASSLSAGESSYEQYF,TRBV27,few,TRBJ2-7,.
TGCGCCAGCAGCTTCTCCGGGACAATAGGTACCACTGAAGCTTTCTTT,CASSFSGTIGTTEAFF,TRBV5-1,few,TRBJ1-1,.
TGTGCCACCAGCAGAGAAGTACCGGTCCGAGGATCCTACGAGCAGTACTTC,CATSREVPVRGSYEQYF,TRBV15,few,TRBJ2-7,.
TGCAGTGCTTACTCTGGAAACACCATATATTTT,CSAYSGNTIYF,TRBV20-1,few,TRBJ1-3,.
TGTGCCAGCAGCCCGGGCTCTCCACGGGCTGATACGCAGTATTTT,CASSPGSPRADTQYF,TRBV13,.,TRBJ2-3,.
TGTGCCAGCAGCCCCCCCAAAGGGACAGTATACAATGAGCAGTTCTTC,CASSPPKGTVYNEQFF,TRBV7-9,many,TRBJ2-1,TRBD1
TGTGCCATCAGTGAGGGCGGCTGGGGCACTGAAGCTTTCTTT,CAISEGGWGTEAFF,TRBV10-3,few,TRBJ1-1,.
TGCGCCAGCAGCCAAGAAGTAACTAGAACAGGAGGTTTGGAGACCCAGTACTTC,CASSQEVTRTGGLETQYF,TRBV4-1,.,TRBJ2-5,.
TGCGCCAGCAGCCCGGGGACAACATTCTTTAATGAAAAACTGTTTTTT,CASSPGTTFFNEKLFF,TRBV5-1,few,TRBJ1-4,.
TGTGCCAGCAGTTACGACTGGAGCACAGATACGCAGTATTTT,CASSYDWSTDTQYF,TRBV27,few,TRBJ2-3,.
TGTGCCATCAGTGAGTCGAAAACAGGCAGCACAGATACGCAGTATTTT,CAISESKTGSTDTQYF,TRBV10-3,.,TRBJ2-3,.
TGCAGCGTTGAATTTGGGACAGGGGAGGGCAACACCTACGAGCAGTACTTC,CSVEFGTGEGNTYEQYF,TRBV29-1,few,TRBJ2-7,TRBD1
TGTGCCAGCGGGCAGTATAGCAATCAGCCCCAGCATTTT,CASGQYSNQPQHF,TRBV2,.,TRBJ1-5,.
TGTGCCATCAGTGAGTCCGAGACAGCGTCCTACGAGCAGTACTTC,CAISESETASYEQYF,TRBV10-3,few,TRBJ2-7,.
TGTGCCATCAGGGAAGAGACAGGGGGCCCCGGGGAGCTGTTTTTT,CAIREETGGPGELFF,TRBV10-3,.,TRBJ2-2,TRBD1
TGCGCCAGCAGTCACAGCCGTGGCAATGAGCAGTTCTTC,CASSHSRGNEQFF,TRBV5-1,few,TRBJ2-1,.
TGCGCCAGCAGCCTACCCCGCGGAGGGGGCACCTATGGCTACACCTTC,CASSLPRGGGTYGYTF,TRBV5-1,few,TRBJ1-2,TRBD1
TGCGCCAGCAGCCAAGGATTGGATCGGGGGTTTTCCTACGAGCAGTACTTC,CASSQGLDRGFSYEQYF,TRBV4-3,.,TRBJ2-7,.
TGTGCCTGGAGTGCCTTCGGACAGGTGAAAGAGACCCAGTACTTC,CAWSAFGQVKETQYF,TRBV30,.,TRBJ2-5,TRBD1
TGTGCCAGCAGTGACTATCAGGGGTTTTCGACAGATACGCAGTATTTT,CASSDYQGFSTDTQYF,TRBV6-4,.,TRBJ2-3,.
TGCGCCAGCAGCCTGGGACAGCCCGCAACTAATGAAAAACTGTTTTTT,CASSLGQPATNEKLFF,TRBV5-1,.,TRBJ1-4,TRBD1
TGTGCCAGCAGCACCGGGACAGGGTTAGGTAATCAGCCCCAGCATTTT,CASSTGTGLGNQPQHF,TRBV7-9,.,TRBJ1-5,TRBD1
TGTGCCAGCAGCCCGAGCGGGGAGGGTCAAGAGACCCAGTACTTC,CASSPSGEGQETQYF,TRBV13,.,TRBJ2-5,TRBD2
TGTGCCAGCAGCTCTGGAAGTTCACCCCTCCACTTT,CASSSGSSPLHF,TRBV7-9,few,TRBJ1-6,.
TGTGCCTGGAGCTTGCGCCGGGACCGTGGTAGCTATGGCTACACCTTC,CAWSLRRDRGSYGYTF,TRBV30,.,TRBJ1-2,.
TGTGCCAGCAGTAATCAGGGGGCTGTCGGGGAGCTGTTTTTT,CASSNQGAVGELFF,TRBV6-5,many,TRBJ2-2,TRBD1
TGTGCCAGCAGCCCTCGGGCTACCTCGGGTGAAGCTTTCTTT,CASSPRATSGEAFF,TRBV9,.,TRBJ1-1,.